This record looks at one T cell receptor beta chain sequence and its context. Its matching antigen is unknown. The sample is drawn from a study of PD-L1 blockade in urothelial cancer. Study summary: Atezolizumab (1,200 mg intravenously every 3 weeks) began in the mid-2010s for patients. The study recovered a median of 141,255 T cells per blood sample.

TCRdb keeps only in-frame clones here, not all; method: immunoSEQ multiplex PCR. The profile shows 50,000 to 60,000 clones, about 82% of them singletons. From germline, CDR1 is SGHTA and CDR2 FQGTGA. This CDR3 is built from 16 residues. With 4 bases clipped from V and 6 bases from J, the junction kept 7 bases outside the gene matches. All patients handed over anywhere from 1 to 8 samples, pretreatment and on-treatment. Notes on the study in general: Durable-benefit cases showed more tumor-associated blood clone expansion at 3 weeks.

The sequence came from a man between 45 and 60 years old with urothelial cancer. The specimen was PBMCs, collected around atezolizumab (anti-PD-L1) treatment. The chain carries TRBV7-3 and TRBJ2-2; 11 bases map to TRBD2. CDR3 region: CASSSTSGRSSGELFF. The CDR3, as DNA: TGTGCCAGCAGCTCCACTAGCGGGAGATCATCCGGGGAGCTGTTTTTT.